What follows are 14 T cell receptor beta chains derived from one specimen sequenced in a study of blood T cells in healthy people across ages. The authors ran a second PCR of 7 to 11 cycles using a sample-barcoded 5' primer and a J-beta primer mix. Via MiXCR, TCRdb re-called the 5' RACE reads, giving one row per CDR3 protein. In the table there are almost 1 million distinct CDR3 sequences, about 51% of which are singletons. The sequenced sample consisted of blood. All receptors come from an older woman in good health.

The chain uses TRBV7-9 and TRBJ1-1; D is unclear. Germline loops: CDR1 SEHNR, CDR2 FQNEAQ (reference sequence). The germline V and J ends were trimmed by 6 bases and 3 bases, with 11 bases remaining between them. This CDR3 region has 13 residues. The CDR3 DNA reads TGTGCCAGCAGGAGGGCAATCCACACTGAAGCTTTCTTT. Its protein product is CASRRAIHTEAFF. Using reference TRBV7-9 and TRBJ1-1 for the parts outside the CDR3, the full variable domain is DTGVSQNPRHKITKRGQNVTFRCDPISEHNRLYWYRQTLGQGPEFLTYFQNEAQLEKSRLLSDRFSAERPKGSFSTLEIQRTEQGDSAMYLCASRRAIHTEAFFGQGTRLTVV.

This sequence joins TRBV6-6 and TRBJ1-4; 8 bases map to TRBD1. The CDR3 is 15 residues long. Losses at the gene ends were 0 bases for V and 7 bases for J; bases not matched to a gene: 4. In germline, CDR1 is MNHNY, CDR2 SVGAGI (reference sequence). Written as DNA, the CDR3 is TGTGCCAGCAGTTACTCGAGGACAGGGCTTGAAAAACTGTTTTTT. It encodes CASSYSRTGLEKLFF.

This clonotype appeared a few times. CDR3 coding DNA: TGTGCCAGCAGTTACTCCCGCACGCAGTATTTT. Translation: CASSYSRTQYF. The chain links TRBV6-2 or TRBV6-3 to TRBJ2-3; D gene uncertain. The CDR3 is made up of 11 amino acids. V lost 0 bases, J lost 9 bases, and 4 bases lay in between. CDR1 is MNHEY and CDR2 is SVGEGT in the germline V gene.

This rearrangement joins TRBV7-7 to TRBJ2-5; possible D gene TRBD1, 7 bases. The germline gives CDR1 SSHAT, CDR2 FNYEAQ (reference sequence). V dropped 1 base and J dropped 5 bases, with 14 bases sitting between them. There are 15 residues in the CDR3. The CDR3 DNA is TGTGCCAGCAGCTTAGGGACAGGAGGGGAGGAGACCCAGTACTTC. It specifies CASSLGTGGEETQYF.

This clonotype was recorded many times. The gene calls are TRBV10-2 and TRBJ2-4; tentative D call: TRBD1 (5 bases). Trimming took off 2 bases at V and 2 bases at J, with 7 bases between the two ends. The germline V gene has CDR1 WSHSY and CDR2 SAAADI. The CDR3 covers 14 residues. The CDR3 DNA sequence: TGCGCCAGCAGTGAGAGGGGCACCAAAAACATTCAGTACTTC. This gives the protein CASSERGTKNIQYF.

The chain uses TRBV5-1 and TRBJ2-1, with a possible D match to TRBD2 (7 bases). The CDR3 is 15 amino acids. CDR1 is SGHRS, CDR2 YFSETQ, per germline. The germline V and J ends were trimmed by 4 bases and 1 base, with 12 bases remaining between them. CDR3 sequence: CASSTGTKSYNEQFF. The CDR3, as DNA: TGCGCCAGCAGCACAGGGACTAAATCCTACAATGAGCAGTTCTTC.

The CDR3 is CASTHLGGAGGETQYF. As DNA, the CDR3 is TGTGCCAGCACCCACCTGGGAGGGGCTGGGGGAGAGACCCAGTACTTC. The chain combines TRBV6-6 with TRBJ2-5, with 7 bases fitting TRBD2. The CDR3 contains 16 residues. V was pared by 7 bases and J by 4 bases, with 15 bases of the junction left unmatched. Germline-derived CDR1 and CDR2 are MNHNY and SVGAGI (reference sequence).

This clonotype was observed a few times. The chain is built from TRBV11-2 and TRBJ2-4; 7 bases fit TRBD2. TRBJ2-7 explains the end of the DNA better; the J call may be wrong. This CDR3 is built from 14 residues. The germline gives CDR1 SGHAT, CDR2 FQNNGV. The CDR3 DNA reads TGTGCCAGCAGCTTAGAGCGACTAGCATACGAGCAGTACTTC. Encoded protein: CASSLERLAYEQYF.

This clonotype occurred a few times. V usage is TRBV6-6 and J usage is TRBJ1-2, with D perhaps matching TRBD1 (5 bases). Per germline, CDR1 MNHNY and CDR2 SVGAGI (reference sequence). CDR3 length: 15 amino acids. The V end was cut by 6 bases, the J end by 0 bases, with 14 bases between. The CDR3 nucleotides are TGTGCCAGCAGAGGGGAGGGGAAAGCTAACTATGGCTACACCTTC. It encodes CASRGEGKANYGYTF.

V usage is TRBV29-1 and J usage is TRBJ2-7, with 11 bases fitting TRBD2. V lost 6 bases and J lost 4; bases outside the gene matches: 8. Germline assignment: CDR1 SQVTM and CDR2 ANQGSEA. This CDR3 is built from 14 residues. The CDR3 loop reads CSVALGLAGYEQYF. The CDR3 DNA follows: TGCAGCGTCGCCCTTGGACTAGCGGGTTACGAGCAGTACTTC.

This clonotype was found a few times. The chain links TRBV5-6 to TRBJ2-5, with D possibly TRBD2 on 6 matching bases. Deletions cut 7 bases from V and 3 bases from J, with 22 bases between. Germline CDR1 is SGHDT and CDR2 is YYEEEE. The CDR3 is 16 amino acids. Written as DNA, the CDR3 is TGTGCCAGCGCCCTTAGGAGGGTAGGGCTTGAAGAGACCCAGTACTTC. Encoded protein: CASALRRVGLEETQYF.

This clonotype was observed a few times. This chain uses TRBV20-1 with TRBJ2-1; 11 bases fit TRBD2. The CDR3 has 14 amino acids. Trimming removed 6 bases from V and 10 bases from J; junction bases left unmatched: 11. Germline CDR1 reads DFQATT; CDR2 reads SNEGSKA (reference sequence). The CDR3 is CSAPLAGEGQEQFF. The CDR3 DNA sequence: TGCAGTGCCCCACTAGCGGGAGAGGGTCAGGAGCAGTTCTTC.

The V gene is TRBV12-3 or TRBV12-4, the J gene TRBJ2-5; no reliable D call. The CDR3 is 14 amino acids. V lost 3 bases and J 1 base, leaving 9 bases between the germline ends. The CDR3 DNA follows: TGTGCCAGCAGTTTCTACCGCAGCCAAGAGACCCAGTACTTC. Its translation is CASSFYRSQETQYF.

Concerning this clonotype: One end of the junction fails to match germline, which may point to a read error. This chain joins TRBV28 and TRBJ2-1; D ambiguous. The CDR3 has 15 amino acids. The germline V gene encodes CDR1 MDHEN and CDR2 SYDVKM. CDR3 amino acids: CASSSVGRAYDEQFF. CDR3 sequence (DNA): TGTGCCAGCAGCTCAGTCGGCCGCGCCTACGATGAGCAGTTCTTC.